The entry below describes one T cell receptor (beta chain). Antigen specificity is unknown. Time point of the sample: longitudinal time-point 1 (baseline). This specimen belongs to a study of neurological immune-mediated disorders. Overall study findings and caveats: The greatest TCR clonal expansion occurred in HTLV-1-associated myelopathy and the least in multiple sclerosis, which fell below healthy controls.

TCRdb used MiXCR to reprocess the 5' RACE reads, holding one entry per CDR3 protein. The sample carries under 90,000 distinct CDR3 sequences, about a tenth recorded once. V gave up 7 bases and J gave up 5 bases; unmatched junction bases: 8. CDR3 length: 15 amino acids. Germline loops: CDR1 KGHDR, CDR2 SFDVKD. The chain couples TRBV24-1 to TRBJ2-1, with 9 bases identical to TRBD1. This sequence originates from a man in his thirties or forties in good health. Material for sequencing was PBMCs. This CDR3 is CATRGTGTGNNEQFF. Written as DNA, the CDR3 is TGTGCCACCAGGGGAACCGGGACAGGGAACAATGAGCAGTTCTTC.